The 22 T cell receptor beta chains below were found in one sample sequenced in a study of blood T cell repertoires in COVID-19. Using immunoSEQ multiplex PCR, the repertoire was profiled, and TCRdb retains in-frame clones only, with some absent. The sample lists about 270,000 clones, roughly 93% occurring once. What was sequenced was PBMCs or T cells enriched from blood (not recorded which). These receptors came from a woman between 35 and 50 years old with acute COVID-19.

The V and J genes are TRBV7-8 and TRBJ1-1; D is undetermined. This CDR3 has 13 amino acids. Trimming removed 8 bases from V and 1 base from J, with 11 bases in between. In germline, CDR1 is SGHVS, CDR2 FQNEAQ. The CDR3 DNA reads as TGTGCCAGCTCCACTCAGGCGAACACTGAAGCTTTCTTT. Its translation: CASSTQANTEAFF. Combining the CDR3 with reference TRBV7-8 and TRBJ1-1 gives the whole variable domain GAGVSQSPRYKVAKRGQDVALRCDPISGHVSLFWYQQALGQGPEFLTYFQNEAQLDKSGLPSDRFFAERPEGSVSTLKIQRTQQEDSAVYLCASSTQANTEAFFGQGTRLTVV.

The rearrangement links TRBV3-1 (or the pseudogene TRBV3-2) to TRBJ1-4; D may be TRBD1 (5 bases). This CDR3 is built from 18 residues. Germline CDR1 reads LGHDT; CDR2 reads YNNKEL (reference sequence). V was cut by 4 bases and J by 3 bases, with 21 bases left in between. In DNA form, the CDR3 reads TGTGCCAGCAGCCCCAAGGCTAAGGGGCGCGGTTCTAATGAAAAACTGTTTTTT. It codes for CASSPKAKGRGSNEKLFF.

CDR3 region: CASNAGLSTGYTF. The CDR3 nucleotides read TGTGCCAGCAACGCAGGGCTATCAACTGGCTACACCTTC. V and J are TRBV2 and TRBJ1-2; tentative D call: TRBD1 (5 bases). This CDR3 contains 13 residues. The germline gives CDR1 SNHLY, CDR2 FYNNEI. V was trimmed by 7 bases and J by 7 bases, leaving 16 bases between them.

V is TRBV27 and J is TRBJ2-7; D unresolved. V lost 1 base and J lost 5, with 12 bases in between. Germline CDR1 is MNHEY and CDR2 is SMNVEV (reference sequence). The length of the CDR3 is 14 residues. Written as DNA, the CDR3 is TGTGCCAGCAGTTTATATTTATGGAGCGACGAGCAGTACTTC. Translation: CASSLYLWSDEQYF.

V usage is TRBV12-5 and J usage is TRBJ1-2; 7 bases map to TRBD1. The CDR3 is made up of 14 amino acids. The junction had 6 bases not matched to a gene; V was cut back by 6 bases and J by 2 bases. Germline V gene data show CDR1 as LGHNT and CDR2 as FRNRAP. The CDR3 reads CASGSDRSNYGYTF. The CDR3 DNA reads TGTGCTAGTGGCTCGGACAGGTCGAACTATGGCTACACCTTC.

The J gene is TRBJ1-1, the V gene TRBV7-9; 11 bases line up with TRBD1. Trimming cost V 5 bases and J 1 base; bases outside gene matches: 9. The CDR3 has 17 residues. Germline assignment: CDR1 SEHNR and CDR2 FQNEAQ (reference sequence). CDR3 in DNA: TGTGCCAGCAGCACCGGACAGGGGGCGAAGGGGAACACTGAAGCTTTCTTT. It translates to CASSTGQGAKGNTEAFF.

The rearrangement joins TRBV28 to TRBJ2-7, with a tentative D call TRBD2 (6 bases). The CDR3 is 15 amino acids. V was shortened by 4 bases and J by 2 bases, with 15 bases between the two germline ends. The germline V gene has CDR1 MDHEN and CDR2 SYDVKM. CDR3 region: CASSSVSGLAYEQYF. The CDR3 DNA is TGTGCCAGCAGTTCTGTTAGCGGACTTGCCTACGAGCAGTACTTC.

Comment on this clone: Germline and junction disagree at one end, which may indicate a read error. J is TRBJ1-2 and V is TRBV12-3 or TRBV12-4, with 7 bases that match TRBD1. This CDR3 is 13 amino acids long. This CDR3 reads CASSVRRRTGLSF. In DNA, the CDR3 is TGTGCCAGCAGTGTACGCCGCAGGACAGGCCTATCCTTC.

This clone was recorded a few times. The chain carries TRBV7-9 and TRBJ2-2; D is possibly TRBD2 (5 bases). Trimming stripped 5 bases from V and 0 bases from J, with 10 bases between. CDR1 and CDR2 from the germline V gene are SEHNR and FQNEAQ (reference sequence). The CDR3 loop spans 15 amino acids. The chain's CDR3 is CASSRGLSNTGELFF. In DNA, the CDR3 is TGTGCCAGCAGCCGAGGACTTTCGAACACCGGGGAGCTGTTTTTT.

The V call is TRBV29-1, the J call TRBJ2-2, with 7 bases aligning to TRBD1. Per the germline V gene, CDR1 is SQVTM and CDR2 is ANQGSEA. V lost 6 bases and J lost 7; bases outside the gene matches: 8. The length of the CDR3 is 13 residues. This CDR3 reads CSVLMGQFGELFF. CDR3 bases: TGCAGCGTACTGATGGGACAGTTCGGGGAGCTGTTTTTT.

V usage is TRBV5-4 and J usage is TRBJ2-7, with D maybe TRBD1 (5 bases). The CDR3 loop spans 12 amino acids. Germline CDR1 is SGHNT and CDR2 is YYREEE (reference sequence). Trimming cost V 4 bases and J 5 bases, with 10 bases left between them. Here the CDR3 DNA reads TGTGCCAGCAGCCCTCTCAGGGACGAGCAGTACTTC. Translation: CASSPLRDEQYF.

The chain carries TRBV11-3 and TRBJ2-5; TRBD1 matches at 7 bases. The ends lost 0 bases at V and 0 bases at J; junction bases unmatched: 1. The CDR3 covers 15 residues. From germline, CDR1 is SGHNT and CDR2 YENEEA. The CDR3 nucleotides read TGTGCCAGCAGCTTAGACGGGACAGACCAAGAGACCCAGTACTTC. It yields the protein CASSLDGTDQETQYF.

The V and J genes are TRBV27 and TRBJ2-7; D is perhaps TRBD2 (5 bases). The CDR3 extends over 13 amino acids. Germline CDR1 and CDR2: MNHEY and SMNVEV (reference sequence). The germline V and J ends were trimmed by 8 bases and 2 bases, with 13 bases remaining between them. The DNA of the CDR3 is TGTGCCAGCGGTTCCCGGGGTCCCTACGAGCAGTACTTC. This translates into CASGSRGPYEQYF.

This chain connects TRBV5-1 to TRBJ2-1; tentative D call: TRBD1 (6 bases). Looked up from germline, CDR1 is SGHRS and CDR2 is YFSETQ. The CDR3 spans 15 residues. V was trimmed by 2 bases and J by 2 bases, leaving 11 bases between them. DNA of the CDR3: TGCGCCAGCAGCTTAGGACAGCTCACCTACAATGAGCAGTTCTTC. It encodes CASSLGQLTYNEQFF.

On this clone: An end of the junction does not agree with germline; a read error may underlie this. This chain's CDR3 is CASSQGHMTGSSQPQHF. CDR3 DNA: TGTGCCAGCAGCCAAGGACACATGACAGGGAGCAGTCAGCCCCAGCATTTT. V and J are TRBV3-1 (or the pseudogene TRBV3-2) and TRBJ1-5; 7 positions match TRBD1. Germline-derived CDR1 and CDR2 are LGHDT and YNNKEL (reference sequence). The CDR3 extends over 17 amino acids.

This chain joins TRBV19 and TRBJ2-7; 9 bases fit TRBD1. Per the germline V gene, CDR1 is LNHDA and CDR2 is SQIVND (reference sequence). The CDR3 sequence is 15 residues long. The CDR3 nucleotides read TGTGACACCTACACAGGGGGCGAAAGCTCCTACGAGCAGTACTTC. Translation: CDTYTGGESSYEQYF. Combining the CDR3 with reference TRBV19 and TRBJ2-7 gives the whole variable domain DGGITQSPKYLFRKEGQNVTLSCEQNLNHDAMYWYRQDPGQGLRLIYYSQIVNDFQKGDIAEGYSVSREKKESFPLTVTSAQKNPTAFYLCDTYTGGESSYEQYFGPGTRLTVT.

Of note for this clone: Other DNA sequences within the sample encode an identical CDR3. The chain is built from TRBV18 and TRBJ2-7; 10 bases agree with TRBD1. V lost 3 bases, J lost 6 bases, and 5 bases stayed unmatched. The length of the CDR3 is 14 residues. Per the germline V gene, CDR1 is KGHSH and CDR2 is LQKENI. This chain's CDR3 is CASSPRQGAGEQYF. Written as DNA, the CDR3 is TGTGCCAGCTCACCCCGACAGGGGGCTGGCGAGCAGTACTTC.

The chain joins TRBV7-9 to TRBJ2-7, with D uncertain. The germline V gene encodes CDR1 SEHNR and CDR2 FQNEAQ (reference sequence). This CDR3 contains 12 residues. Trimming pared 5 bases from V and 6 bases from J, leaving 11 bases between. The CDR3 here is CASSHAVGEQYF. In nucleotides, the CDR3 is TGTGCCAGCAGCCATGCGGTCGGCGAGCAGTACTTC.

The table lists this clone with a few counts. The genes are TRBV11-2 and TRBJ2-7; D call uncertain. CDR3 length: 14 residues. CDR1 SGHAT and CDR2 FQNNGV come from the germline V gene. V was pared by 0 bases and J by 3 bases, with 9 bases between. CDR3 loop: CASSLEIGLYEQYF. The CDR3 DNA follows: TGTGCCAGCAGCTTAGAAATTGGGCTCTACGAGCAGTACTTC.

This chain joins TRBV7-2 and TRBJ2-1; D perhaps matches TRBD1 (5 bases). Germline CDR1 reads SGHTA; CDR2 reads FQGNSA. V lost 0 bases and J lost 2, with 14 bases in between. This CDR3 contains 17 residues. The CDR3 sequence: CASSLALTVETYNEQFF. For the CDR3, the DNA is TGTGCCAGCAGCTTAGCCTTGACAGTAGAGACCTACAATGAGCAGTTCTTC.

This clone was seen a single time. The chain uses TRBV7-2 and TRBJ2-7, with TRBD2 matching over 7 bases. CDR1 and CDR2 from the germline V gene are SGHTA and FQGNSA. The CDR3 runs 14 residues. V lost 2 bases and J lost 3; bases outside the gene matches: 4. CDR3 amino acids: CASSLMAGDYEQYF. The CDR3 nucleotides are TGTGCCAGCAGCTTAATGGCGGGAGACTACGAGCAGTACTTC.

The chain has TRBV5-6 and TRBJ2-3, with TRBD1 matching 8 bases. V gave up 4 bases and J gave up 4 bases; unmatched junction bases: 14. CDR1 and CDR2 (germline): SGHDT, YYEEEE. This CDR3 is built from 17 residues. CDR3 protein: CASSRPGQALVPDTQYF. CDR3 DNA: TGTGCCAGCAGCAGGCCGGGACAGGCCCTCGTTCCAGATACGCAGTATTTT. Supplemented by reference TRBV5-6 and TRBJ2-3, the full variable domain reads DAGVTQSPTHLIKTRGQQVTLRCSPKSGHDTVSWYQQALGQGPQFIFQYYEEEERQRGNFPDRFSGHQFPNYSSELNVNALLLGDSALYLCASSRPGQALVPDTQYFGPGTRLTVL.